The present T cell receptor (beta chain) was sequenced within a study of blood T cell repertoires in COVID-19. Study as a whole: The United States, Italy and Spain were the sources of the acute and convalescent COVID-19 samples. Nucleic acid was either cDNA or gDNA, and it came from T cells, B-cell-depleted T cells, or PBMCs.

Deletions cut 2 bases from V and 2 bases from J, with 7 bases between. The CDR3 has 14 residues. Germline V gene data show CDR1 as SGDLS and CDR2 as YYNGEE. About this clone itself: Other DNA sequences in the sample encode the same CDR3.

In the original analysis: Reference gene primer amplification yielded estimated nucleated cell counts. The repertoire was sequenced with immunoSEQ multiplex PCR; TCRdb's copy has only in-frame clones and lacks some. Clone size and the V and J calls come from that table; the DNA yielded D and trimming. The sample has under 250,000 clones; around nine tenths are singletons. This sequence was found in a man aged 18 to 30 with active or convalescent COVID-19. The sample was peripheral blood. The chain joins TRBV9 to TRBJ1-4, with D perhaps TRBD1 (5 bases). CDR3 nucleotides: TGTGCCAGCAGCGTCCAGGGTACTAATGAAAAACTGTTTTTT. This codes for CASSVQGTNEKLFF.